The 24 T cell receptor beta chains below all came from one sample that was sequenced in a study of blood T cell repertoires in COVID-19. The method was immunoSEQ multiplex PCR; TCRdb's version includes in-frame clones alone and lacks a portion of them. The table records about 40,000 clones, 65% to 85% of them present only once. The sequenced sample was peripheral blood. These receptors were taken from a man at least 80 years old with active or convalescent COVID-19.

This chain joins TRBV9 and TRBJ1-1; no reliable D call. The CDR3 runs to 16 residues. Per the germline V gene, CDR1 is SGDLS and CDR2 is YYNGEE. V was trimmed by 4 bases and J by 0 bases, leaving 16 bases between them. In DNA form, the CDR3 reads TGTGCCAGCAGCCCCCGGGGTGACGGATTGAACACTGAAGCTTTCTTT. Its translation is CASSPRGDGLNTEAFF.

This clone was seen only once. The chain employs TRBV11-2 and TRBJ1-1; 10 bases match TRBD1. V shed 1 base, J shed 1 base, and the junction held 6 bases outside the gene matches. CDR1 SGHAT and CDR2 FQNNGV come from the germline V gene. This CDR3 is 17 amino acids long. CDR3 in amino acids: CASSLGGGQGRNTEAFF. In nucleotides, the CDR3 is TGTGCCAGCAGCTTAGGAGGGGGACAGGGGAGGAACACTGAAGCTTTCTTT.

This chain joins TRBV9 and TRBJ2-1, with D unclear. This CDR3 has 13 residues. V was cut by 2 bases and J by 4 bases, with 7 bases left in between. Per germline, CDR1 SGDLS and CDR2 YYNGEE. The chain's CDR3 is CASSVRSYNEQFF. For the CDR3, the DNA is TGTGCCAGCAGCGTTCGGTCTTACAATGAGCAGTTCTTC. Full variable domain (outside the CDR3, taken from reference TRBV9 and TRBJ2-1): DSGVTQTPKHLITATGQRVTLRCSPRSGDLSVYWYQQSLDQGLQFLIQYYNGEERAKGNILERFSAQQFPDLHSELNLSSLELGDSALYFCASSVRSYNEQFFGPGTRLTVL.

The chain uses TRBV27 and TRBJ2-4; D possibly corresponds to TRBD1 (5 bases). The V gene's germline CDR1 is MNHEY and CDR2 SMNVEV (reference sequence). This CDR3 spans 16 amino acids. The V gene lost 6 bases and the J gene lost 0 bases, with 15 bases spanning the gap. The chain's CDR3 is CASSKGPALAKNIQYF. DNA for the CDR3: TGTGCCAGCAGCAAGGGGCCAGCCCTAGCCAAAAACATTCAGTACTTC.

V and J are TRBV20-1 and TRBJ2-5; D might be TRBD2 (7 bases). CDR3 length equals 16 residues. V lost 3 bases and J lost 3, with 20 bases in between. CDR1 and CDR2 (germline): DFQATT, SNEGSKA (reference sequence). CDR3 sequence: CSASGLVGGVEETQYF. The CDR3 bases are TGCAGTGCTAGTGGACTAGTAGGGGGGGTGGAAGAGACCCAGTACTTC.

This sequence joins TRBV12-3 or TRBV12-4 and TRBJ1-2; the D gene is possibly TRBD1 (6 bases). The CDR3 is made up of 13 amino acids. The V end lost 2 bases, the J end lost 8 bases, and 12 bases lay between the germline ends. The CDR3 DNA sequence: TGTGCCAGCAGTTTACGGGGGGCTGTCGGCTACACCTTC. Encoded protein: CASSLRGAVGYTF.

This clone was counted a single time. The chain links TRBV7-2 to TRBJ2-7; TRBD1 agrees at 9 bases. There are 16 residues in the CDR3. After removal of 4 bases from V and 3 bases from J, the junction contained 10 bases not matched to a gene. The germline V gene encodes CDR1 SGHTA and CDR2 FQGNSA. DNA for the CDR3: TGTGCCAGCAGCTACATCCCAGCGGGACAGGGCTACGAGCAGTACTTC. It is translated as CASSYIPAGQGYEQYF. The full variable domain, in which reference TRBV7-2 and TRBJ2-7 provide the parts outside the CDR3, is GAGVSQSPSNKVTEKGKDVELRCDPISGHTALYWYRQSLGQGLEFLIYFQGNSAPDKSGLPSDRFSAERTGGSVSTLTIQRTQQEDSAVYLCASSYIPAGQGYEQYFGPGTRLTVT.

This sequence joins TRBV6-5 and TRBJ1-2; D not resolved. Germline loops: CDR1 MNHEY, CDR2 SVGAGI. V lost 2 bases and J 2 bases, leaving 6 bases between the germline ends. The CDR3 runs 13 residues. The CDR3 region is CASSYQENYGYTF. The DNA for the CDR3 is TGTGCCAGCAGTTACCAGGAAAACTATGGCTACACCTTC.

The chain recombines TRBV19 with TRBJ2-4; 7 bases align to TRBD2. The CDR3 has 17 residues. Germline CDR1 reads LNHDA; CDR2 reads SQIVND (reference sequence). The J segment lost 1 base and the V segment lost 4 bases, leaving 10 bases of the junction unmatched. The CDR3 reads CASSTRTRMVAKNIQYF. In DNA, the CDR3 is TGTGCCAGTAGTACCCGGACTAGAATGGTGGCCAAAAACATTCAGTACTTC.

V is TRBV4-3 and J is TRBJ1-1; D gene ambiguous. This CDR3 contains 15 residues. V was pared by 0 bases and J by 1 base, with 9 bases between. Germline CDR1 reads LGHNA; CDR2 reads YSLEER. CDR3 bases: TGCGCCAGCAGCCAAGATGTCAGGCCGAACACTGAAGCTTTCTTT. It specifies CASSQDVRPNTEAFF.

The chain has TRBV11-2 and TRBJ2-1; 11 bases line up with TRBD2. The junction had 10 bases not matched to a gene; V was cut back by 5 bases and J by 4 bases. Germline V gene sequence: CDR1 SGHAT, CDR2 FQNNGV. The length of the CDR3 is 17 residues. Here the CDR3 DNA reads TGTGCCAGCAGCCATGGGGGACTAGCGGCCCGATACAATGAGCAGTTCTTC. This translates into CASSHGGLAARYNEQFF.

The V call is TRBV3-1 (or the pseudogene TRBV3-2), the J call TRBJ1-6; 7 positions agree with TRBD1. The germline V gene has CDR1 LGHDT and CDR2 YNNKEL (reference sequence). The ends lost 3 bases at V and 8 bases at J; junction bases unmatched: 7. This CDR3 has 15 residues. CDR3 protein: CASSQWDRLYSPLHF. The CDR3 bases are TGTGCCAGCAGCCAGTGGGACAGACTTTATTCACCCCTCCACTTT.

The chain recombines TRBV5-1 with TRBJ1-4; 7 nucleotides agree with TRBD1. The germline V gene encodes CDR1 SGHRS and CDR2 YFSETQ. The CDR3 covers 14 residues. Losses at the gene ends were 4 bases for V and 7 bases for J; bases not matched to a gene: 7. CDR3 DNA sequence: TGCGCCAGCAGCAGGGACAGTAGGGTTGAAAAACTGTTTTTT. Protein: CASSRDSRVEKLFF. The variable domain in full, completed from reference TRBV5-1 and TRBJ1-4, reads KAGVTQTPRYLIKTRGQQVTLSCSPISGHRSVSWYQQTPGQGLQFLFEYFSETQRNKGNFPGRFSGRQFSNSRSEMNVSTLELGDSALYLCASSRDSRVEKLFFGSGTQLSVL.

Details on this clone: The junction departs from germline at one end; a sequencing error may be responsible. This sequence joins TRBV7-2 and TRBJ2-2; 11 bases align to TRBD2. There are 15 residues in the CDR3. Germline CDR1 reads SGHTA; CDR2 reads FQGNSA. The CDR3 is CASSVAGGTAGELFF. CDR3 bases: TGTGCCAGCAGCGTAGCGGGGGGGACGGCCGGGGAGCTGTTTTTT.

The chain joins TRBV6-1 to TRBJ1-2; tentatively, D is TRBD1 (6 bases). Germline V gives CDR1 MNHNS, CDR2 SASEGT. CDR3 size: 17 residues. The V end was cut by 1 base, the J end by 4 bases, with 19 bases between. CDR3 protein: CASSEEGVKGERYGYTF. For the CDR3, the DNA is TGTGCCAGCAGTGAAGAGGGGGTGAAGGGGGAGCGCTATGGCTACACCTTC.

The rearrangement uses TRBV19 and TRBJ2-5; TRBD1 matches 7 bases. Per the germline V gene, CDR1 is LNHDA and CDR2 is SQIVND (reference sequence). The CDR3 contains 13 residues. V shed 8 bases and J 0 bases; nucleotides not matched to a gene: 3. CDR3 region: CASGTAYQETQYF. The CDR3 nucleotides are TGTGCCAGTGGGACAGCGTACCAAGAGACCCAGTACTTC.

The rearrangement uses TRBV7-9 and TRBJ1-4; D possibly corresponds to TRBD1 (5 bases). Germline CDR1 and CDR2: SEHNR and FQNEAQ (reference sequence). This CDR3 contains 15 residues. Trimming took off 3 bases at V and 0 bases at J, with 8 bases between the two ends. The CDR3 loop is CASSFRGATNEKLFF. The CDR3 bases are TGTGCCAGCAGCTTTCGGGGGGCAACTAATGAAAAACTGTTTTTT.

This clone is a singleton in its sample. The chain's CDR3 is CASSLDRKYGYTF. DNA for the CDR3: TGTGCCAGCAGTCTGGACAGAAAATATGGCTACACCTTC. This chain uses TRBV12-3 or TRBV12-4 with TRBJ1-2; perhaps TRBD1 as D (6 bases). The CDR3 consists of 13 residues. The V gene lost 5 bases and the J gene lost 5 bases, with 12 bases spanning the gap.

V and J are TRBV11-2 and TRBJ1-6, with a tentative D call TRBD1 (6 bases). From germline, CDR1 is SGHAT and CDR2 FQNNGV. The V gene lost 1 base and the J gene lost 10 bases, with 14 bases spanning the gap. CDR3 size: 15 residues. Written as DNA, the CDR3 is TGTGCCAGCAGCTTAGGACGACAGGCTTTGTCACCCCTCCACTTT. It translates to CASSLGRQALSPLHF. Supplemented by reference TRBV11-2 and TRBJ1-6, the full variable domain reads EAGVAQSPRYKIIEKRQSVAFWCNPISGHATLYWYQQILGQGPKLLIQFQNNGVVDDSQLPKDRFSAERLKGVDSTLKIQPAKLEDSAVYLCASSLGRQALSPLHFGNGTRLTVT.

The rearrangement joins TRBV19 to TRBJ1-3; 7 bases are a match to TRBD1. CDR1 is LNHDA, CDR2 SQIVND, per germline (reference sequence). The CDR3 covers 14 residues. J lost 4 bases, V lost 6 bases, and 6 bases had no gene match. The CDR3 coding sequence is TGTGCCAGTAGACCCGGGACAGTAGGAAACACCATATATTTT. Translated: CASRPGTVGNTIYF.

This chain uses TRBV9 with TRBJ2-3; 8 bases line up with TRBD2. The CDR3 is 16 residues long. CDR1 and CDR2 from the germline V gene are SGDLS and YYNGEE. The trim removed 2 bases at V and 2 bases at J, leaving 7 bases unmatched. The CDR3 sequence: CASSVSAGGFTDTQYF. CDR3 sequence (DNA): TGTGCCAGCAGCGTCTCGGCGGGGGGATTCACAGATACGCAGTATTTT.

The V gene is TRBV20-1, the J gene TRBJ2-5; D perhaps matches TRBD2 (5 bases). V lost 3 bases and J lost 5, with 19 bases in between. The CDR3 is 15 residues long. Looked up from germline, CDR1 is DFQATT and CDR2 is SNEGSKA (reference sequence). The CDR3 bases are TGCAGTGCTAGTGTTGGTAGCGCCCCTGGGGAGACCCAGTACTTC. Residues: CSASVGSAPGETQYF.

This clone has only a few counts. The V call is TRBV6-2 or TRBV6-3, the J call TRBJ2-5; maybe TRBD2 (5 bases). V dropped 3 bases and J dropped 4 bases, with 12 bases sitting between them. The length of the CDR3 is 14 residues. CDR1 is MNHEY, CDR2 SVGEGT, per germline. The CDR3 sequence is CASSYRLAAETQYF. CDR3 coding DNA: TGTGCCAGCAGTTATCGGCTAGCCGCAGAGACCCAGTACTTC.

The chain links TRBV5-5 to TRBJ1-4; D ambiguous. V lost 3 bases to trimming and J lost 8 bases, with 14 bases between them. Germline CDR1 SGHKS, CDR2 YYEKEE (reference sequence). CDR3 length: 14 residues. The CDR3: CASSSVVFSEKLFF. The CDR3 region has the DNA TGTGCCAGCAGCTCAGTTGTGTTTAGCGAAAAACTGTTTTTT.